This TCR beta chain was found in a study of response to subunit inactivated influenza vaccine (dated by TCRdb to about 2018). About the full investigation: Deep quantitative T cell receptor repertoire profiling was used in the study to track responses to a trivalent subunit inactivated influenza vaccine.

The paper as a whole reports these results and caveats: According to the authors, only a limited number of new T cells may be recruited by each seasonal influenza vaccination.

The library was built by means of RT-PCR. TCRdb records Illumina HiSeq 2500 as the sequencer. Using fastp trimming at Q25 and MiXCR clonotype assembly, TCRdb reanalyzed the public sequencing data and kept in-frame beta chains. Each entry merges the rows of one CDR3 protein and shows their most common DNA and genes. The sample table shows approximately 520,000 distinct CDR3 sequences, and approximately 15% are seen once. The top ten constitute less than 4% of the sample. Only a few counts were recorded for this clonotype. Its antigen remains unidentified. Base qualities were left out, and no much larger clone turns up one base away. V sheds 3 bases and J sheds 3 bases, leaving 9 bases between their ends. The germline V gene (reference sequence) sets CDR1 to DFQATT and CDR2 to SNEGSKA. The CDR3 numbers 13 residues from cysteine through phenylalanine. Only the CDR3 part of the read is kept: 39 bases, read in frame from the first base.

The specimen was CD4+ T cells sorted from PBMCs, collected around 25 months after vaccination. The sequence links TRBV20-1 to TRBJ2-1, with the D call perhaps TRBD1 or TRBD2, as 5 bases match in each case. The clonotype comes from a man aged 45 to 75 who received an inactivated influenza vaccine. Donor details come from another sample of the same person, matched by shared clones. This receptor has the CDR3 CSASRERYNEQFF. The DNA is TGCAGTGCTAGCAGGGAGCGCTACAATGAGCAGTTCTTC.